This record concerns one T cell receptor (beta chain) sequence. What antigen it recognizes has not been identified. Nothing much larger sits one base from this clone, and base qualities are not available. This sample was taken from a study of OX40 agonist ivuxolimab in advanced cancers. In terms of the full investigation: Ivuxolimab was an agonistic, fully human IgG2 monoclonal antibody directed against OX40 (CD134), a costimulatory receptor. Intravenous ivuxolimab was administered to patients every 2 weeks at six dose levels: 0.01, 0.1, 0.3, 1.5, 3 and 10 mg/kg. Of the 52 patients in dose escalation, about 20 had hepatocellular carcinoma, around 15 had melanoma, 9 had renal cell carcinoma and 9 had head and neck cancer. A male proportion of roughly 80% and a mean age of approximately 61 years, ranging from about 23 to 90, were recorded for the dose-escalation cohort. Prior anti-PD-1, anti-PD-L1 or anti-CTLA-4 therapy was permitted, and checkpoint inhibitors had been received by about 37% of dose-escalation patients. Partial responses occurred in three dose-escalation patients: two with cutaneous melanoma and one with hepatocellular carcinoma. The purpose of peripheral TCRbeta sequencing was to test whether ivuxolimab changed TCR sequence diversity and led to clonal T-cell expansion. The monotherapy dose-escalation portion (N = 52 patients) of the phase I ivuxolimab trial is reported in the paper.

Genomic DNA was isolated from the sorted cells so that the TCRbeta CDR3 region could be sequenced. TCRbeta CDR3 regions were sequenced using the immunoSEQ Assay. In TCRdb, the immuneACCESS table is reduced to in-frame sequences with V and J assigned. These tables do not hold every clone; where another copy was compared, an unresolved V gene accounts for under half, and the others remain unexplained. The sample table lists around 42,000 clones, about nine tenths of them with a count of one. Together, the top ten hold 20% to 30% of the sample. From its cysteine to its phenylalanine, the CDR3 spans 15 amino acids. The CDR3 DNA has 45 bases and is translated from base 1. Between the V and J ends, shortened by 3 bases and 3 bases respectively, the junction contains 13 bases. CDR1 and CDR2 are drawn from the germline V gene: MDHEN, SYDVKM. The trial excluded patients who had a history of autoimmune disease or who were on systemic immunosuppression. Peripheral blood for TCR sequencing was collected from all dose cohorts at baseline, on cycle 4 day 1, and on cycle 7 day 1. The samples were drawn from a first-in-human, open-label, multicenter phase I dose-escalation trial of ivuxolimab. Adults with locally advanced or metastatic melanoma, renal cell carcinoma, hepatocellular carcinoma or head and neck squamous cell carcinoma were enrolled in the trial. Before TCR sequencing, CD4+ T cells and CD8+ T cells from peripheral blood were sorted into separate populations.

Findings and caveats that apply to the study as a whole: Which antigens the clonally expanded peripheral T cells were specific for was not determined. At doses of 0.1 to 3.0 mg/kg, clonal expansion of both CD4+ and CD8+ blood T cells was observed from baseline to week 6. After ivuxolimab, more expanded clones were found on average in CD8+ T cells than in CD4+ T cells. Partial responders in the 0.1-3.0 mg/kg groups had among the lowest normalized peripheral clonal expansion, especially among CD8+ T cells. Low levels of normalized T-cell clonal expansion were also seen in some nonresponding patients.

This sequence was found in an adult with an advanced solid tumor such as melanoma, head and neck, liver or kidney cancer. This sequence uses TRBV28 and TRBJ2-3; the D gene may be TRBD1 or TRBD2, since each aligns over 5 bases. Sequenced here: CD4+ or CD8+ T cells sorted from blood, sampled in a trial of the OX40 agonist ivuxolimab. The nucleotides read TGTGCCAGCAGTTTGGGTCCTGGGACGACAGATACGCAGTATTTT. Its protein is CASSLGPGTTDTQYF.